This TCR beta chain was retrieved from a study of blood T cells in healthy people across ages. Through a sample-barcoded 5' primer and a J-beta primer mix, a second PCR was run for 7 to 11 cycles. TCRdb itself ran the 5' RACE reads through MiXCR, one entry per CDR3 protein. The table records about 650,000 distinct CDR3 sequences, less than 40% of them present only once. Sequenced sample: blood. This receptor was taken from a woman older than 75 in good health.

The DNA of the CDR3 is TGCGCCAGCAGCCAAGATACAGGACAACCCTCTGGAAACACCATATATTTT. This codes for CASSQDTGQPSGNTIYF. The chain joins TRBV4-1 to TRBJ1-3; weak D call: TRBD1 (5 bases). CDR1 is MGHRA and CDR2 is YSYEKL in the germline V gene. Deletions cut 0 bases from V and 0 bases from J, with 12 bases between. The length of the CDR3 is 17 residues.